This T cell receptor (beta chain) was obtained from a study of blood T cell repertoires in COVID-19. The overall study: The samples span acute and convalescent COVID-19 from the United States, Italy and Spain. In each case, the material was cDNA or gDNA derived from T cells, B-cell-depleted T cells, or PBMCs.

Repertoires were generated with immunoSEQ multiplex PCR, while TCRdb's copy carries only in-frame clones and drops some. The repertoire holds 130,000 or so clones, with around 82% as singletons. The sequenced sample was peripheral blood. The source of this sequence is an elderly man with active or convalescent COVID-19.

CDR3 nucleotide sequence: TGTGCCAGTAGTACGACAGGATTCACTGAAGCTTTCTTT. This sequence encodes CASSTTGFTEAFF. This rearrangement joins TRBV19 to TRBJ1-1; tentative D call: TRBD1 (6 bases). Germline V gene sequence: CDR1 LNHDA, CDR2 SQIVND (reference sequence). The CDR3 extends over 13 amino acids. Trimming removed 4 bases from V and 4 bases from J, with 10 bases in between. The full variable domain, its missing parts supplied by reference TRBV19 and TRBJ1-1, is DGGITQSPKYLFRKEGQNVTLSCEQNLNHDAMYWYRQDPGQGLRLIYYSQIVNDFQKGDIAEGYSVSREKKESFPLTVTSAQKNPTAFYLCASSTTGFTEAFFGQGTRLTVV.